Sequencing of this T cell receptor beta chain was carried out in a study of blood T cell repertoires in COVID-19 (dated by TCRdb to 2018 to 2020). For the study in its entirety: Samples from collaborators originated in the United States, Italy and Spain and spanned both the acute and convalescent phases of COVID-19. The prospective study material was composed of cDNA or gDNA derived from T cells, B-cell-depleted T cells, or PBMCs. Deeply sampled blood TCRbeta repertoires from subjects exposed to, actively infected with, or recovered from COVID-19 were included in the dataset. A freely available public database, intended as a resource for researchers studying the immune response to SARS-CoV-2, is where the repertoires were released. Samples were obtained from the ongoing ImmuneRACE study (first 160 participants) and from 1,254 subjects provided by 6 global collaborators. The sample metadata nearly always contained a de-identified subject ID, COVID-19 status, age in years and sex. HLA class I and class II types, where available, came from metadata supplied by the sample provider rather than from assay-based typing.

TCRbeta CDR3 regions were amplified from genomic DNA using the immunoSEQ Assay, a bias-controlled multiplex PCR. As for how the authors treated the data: Within the assay, amplification of reference gene primers was used to estimate how many nucleated cells each sample contained. To quantify the absolute abundance of each unique TCRbeta CDR3 rearrangement, sequence reads were collapsed and filtered. For each sample, productive Simpson clonality was calculated by taking the square root of Simpson's diversity index across productive rearrangements. TCRdb stores this immuneACCESS table with in-frame sequences only. Part of the clones is absent; in the studies checked, under half of the shortfall reflects unresolved V genes, and no reason is known for the rest. V and J calls and clone size are copied from that table; D and trimming were computed from the DNA. The sample profile shows some 73,000 clones; about 88% of them were found once. The ten most abundant clones make up 6.3% of the sample.

This clone was seen once. Its antigen is not yet known. No much larger clone exists at a distance of one base, and base qualities are not known. One collaborating source in Seattle enrolled patients while the patients were actively infected and followed the patients over time throughout the course of disease. Each collaborating institution followed its own protocols to collect whole blood in K2EDTA tubes. For TCRbeta analysis, collaborators shipped samples in one of three forms: frozen whole blood, isolated PBMCs, or DNA extracted from either of those sample types. Reading from cysteine to phenylalanine, the CDR3 counts 17 amino acids. The read is trimmed to its CDR3 DNA, 51 bases read in frame from base 1. V ends up 3 bases short and J 3 bases short, with an unmatched junction base count of 9. The germline V gene specifies ENHRY as CDR1 and SYGVKD as CDR2. The study at large found these results: The amount of clinical and demographic metadata varied by source and participant and was provided uncurated.

The material sequenced was peripheral blood. Recombination linked TRBV10-3 to TRBJ2-7; 12 central bases correspond to TRBD2. The source is a man aged 80 or over with COVID-19, enrolled during active disease. The nucleotides are TGTGCCATCAGTGATATCTTTGAGACTAGCGGGGGCTACGAGCAGTACTTC. Its coded protein is CAISDIFETSGGYEQYF.